These 22 T cell receptor beta chains were sequenced from one sample in a study of T cells in Graves' hyperthyroidism and ophthalmopathy. The CDR3 regions of TCR beta were amplified from RNA transcripts. A first-round RT-PCR of the TCR CDR3 used the HTBI primer set. TCRdb re-called the multiplex PCR reads through MiXCR, storing one row per CDR3 protein. The repertoire consists of about 400,000 distinct CDR3 sequences, with around 15% occurring once and the leading ten covering around 28%. The sequenced sample was blood. The receptors come from a middle-aged man with Graves' ophthalmopathy.

The chain links TRBV27 to TRBJ1-3, with a tentative D call TRBD1 (5 bases). The germline V and J ends were trimmed by 6 bases and 3 bases, with 21 bases remaining between them. CDR3 size: 17 residues. Germline V gives CDR1 MNHEY, CDR2 SMNVEV (reference sequence). The CDR3 is CASSPRGVIQSGNTIYF. The CDR3 nucleotides read TGTGCCAGCAGCCCTCGGGGGGTAATACAAAGTGGAAACACCATATATTTT.

This chain links TRBV11-2 with TRBJ1-2, with D maybe TRBD1 (5 bases). Trimming pared 6 bases from V and 4 bases from J, leaving 15 bases between. CDR3 length: 14 residues. The V gene's germline CDR1 is SGHAT and CDR2 FQNNGV. CDR3 sequence (DNA): TGTGCCAGCAGTGAGCCCGACAGACTCTATGGCTACACCTTC. Its protein is CASSEPDRLYGYTF.

The rearrangement uses TRBV5-5 and TRBJ1-5; 9 bases line up with TRBD1. V shed 0 bases, J shed 7 bases, and the junction held 5 bases outside the gene matches. The CDR3 is 15 residues long. Germline CDR1 and CDR2: SGHKS and YYEKEE (reference sequence). CDR3 bases: TGTGCCAGCAGCTTGGGGGACAGGGTCGGCCAGCCCCAGCATTTT. It encodes CASSLGDRVGQPQHF.

This clonotype was seen many times. The chain is built from TRBV2 and TRBJ2-3; 8 bases line up with TRBD2. V lost 5 bases, J lost 4 bases, and 5 bases stayed unmatched. Germline CDR1 and CDR2: SNHLY and FYNNEI. The CDR3 consists of 14 residues. In DNA form, the CDR3 reads TGTGCCAGCAGTCAGCGGGAGATATCAGATACGCAGTATTTT. It translates to CASSQREISDTQYF.

This clonotype has more than one count but fewer than ten. This chain links TRBV18 with TRBJ2-3; 7 bases line up with TRBD1. The CDR3 loop spans 18 amino acids. CDR1 is KGHSH and CDR2 is LQKENI in the germline V gene. The J segment lost 0 bases and the V segment lost 1 base, leaving 10 bases of the junction unmatched. CDR3 region: CASSPLAATGISTDTQYF. DNA for the CDR3: TGTGCCAGCTCACCACTGGCGGCGACAGGGATAAGCACAGATACGCAGTATTTT. The whole variable domain, filled in from reference TRBV18 and TRBJ2-3, reads NAGVMQNPRHLVRRRGQEARLRCSPMKGHSHVYWYRQLPEEGLKFMVYLQKENIIDESGMPKERFSAEFPKEGPSILRIQQVVRGDSAAYFCASSPLAATGISTDTQYFGPGTRLTVL.

The chain has TRBV10-3 and TRBJ2-1, with 10 bases that match TRBD2. Germline CDR1 reads ENHRY; CDR2 reads SYGVKD. This CDR3 comprises 12 residues. J gave up 12 bases and V 4 bases, and 3 bases lay outside the gene matches. The CDR3 DNA reads TGTGCCATCAGTGGGACTAGCGGAGGGCAGTTCTTC. It translates to CAISGTSGGQFF.

The chain carries TRBV7-3 and TRBJ2-1, with 13 nucleotides matching TRBD2. V was pared by 6 bases and J by 9 bases, with 11 bases of the junction left unmatched. Germline-derived CDR1 and CDR2 are SGHTA and FQGTGA. The CDR3 length is 16 residues. CDR3 sequence: CASSPQPGLAGSEQFF. The CDR3 nucleotides read TGTGCCAGCAGTCCACAGCCGGGACTAGCGGGGTCTGAGCAGTTCTTC.

This rearrangement joins TRBV11-2 to TRBJ2-3; the match to TRBD2 covers 11 bases. The germline V gene encodes CDR1 SGHAT and CDR2 FQNNGV. The CDR3 consists of 18 residues. V was clipped by 4 bases and J by 3 bases; unmatched bases: 12. CDR3: CASSWFPLAGERTDTQYF. The CDR3 DNA reads as TGTGCCAGCAGCTGGTTCCCACTAGCGGGAGAACGTACAGATACGCAGTATTTT.

The rearrangement links TRBV14 to TRBJ2-2; 8 bases fit TRBD2. CDR1 is SGHDN and CDR2 is FVKESK in the germline V gene. Losses at the gene ends were 4 bases for V and 2 bases for J; bases not matched to a gene: 15. The CDR3 sequence is 19 residues long. CDR3 loop: CASSLPKHRSGSNTGELFF. The CDR3 DNA is TGTGCCAGCAGCCTACCAAAGCACAGAAGCGGGAGTAACACCGGGGAGCTGTTTTTT.

V is TRBV29-1 and J is TRBJ2-3, with 7 nucleotides matching TRBD2. Germline-derived CDR1 and CDR2 are SQVTM and ANQGSEA. V was pared by 5 bases and J by 2 bases, with 4 bases of the junction left unmatched. The CDR3 covers 13 residues. The CDR3 loop is CSVPSGNTDTQYF. The CDR3 DNA is TGCAGCGTTCCCAGCGGGAACACAGATACGCAGTATTTT.

Ten or more counts support this clonotype. The chain uses TRBV20-1 and TRBJ2-7, with 7 bases that match TRBD1. CDR1 and CDR2 (germline): DFQATT, SNEGSKA (reference sequence). The CDR3 consists of 14 residues. Unmatched junction bases numbered 15, after V lost 7 bases and J lost 6 bases. CDR3: CSVRGAGGFGEQYF. The CDR3 nucleotides read TGCAGTGTGCGAGGTGCAGGGGGTTTTGGCGAGCAGTACTTC.

This clonotype came up many times. This chain joins TRBV12-3 or TRBV12-4 and TRBJ2-7; D is uncertain. The CDR3 contains 12 residues. Trimming took 2 bases from V and 5 from J, leaving 7 bases between them. CDR3 in DNA: TGTGCCAGCAGTTTACGAGGAAACGAGCAGTACTTC. Translation gives CASSLRGNEQYF.

V gene TRBV30 combines with J gene TRBJ2-2; D gene uncertain. This CDR3 has 13 amino acids. The germline V and J ends were trimmed by 1 base and 6 bases, with 9 bases remaining between them. Looked up from germline, CDR1 is GTSNPN and CDR2 is SVGIG (reference sequence). CDR3 coding DNA: TGTGCCTGGAGTGATGAAGAATCCGGGGAGCTGTTTTTT. Translated, it gives CAWSDEESGELFF.

This clonotype was detected many times. V and J are TRBV5-1 and TRBJ2-1, with TRBD1 matching 7 bases. CDR3 size: 15 residues. Trimming cost V 3 bases and J 2 bases; bases outside gene matches: 5. CDR1 and CDR2 from the germline V gene are SGHRS and YFSETQ. The CDR3 region is CASSSLGGPYNEQFF. DNA of the CDR3: TGCGCCAGCAGCTCGCTAGGGGGCCCCTACAATGAGCAGTTCTTC.

This clonotype was observed a handful of times. A much larger clone lies one base from this, so it may be a read error. V is TRBV25-1 and J is TRBJ2-1; D call uncertain. The CDR3 is 12 residues long. V lost 5 bases and J lost 3, with 5 bases in between. Germline CDR1 MGHDK, CDR2 SYGVNS. CDR3 region: CASSKDYNEQFF. The CDR3 DNA is TGTGCCAGCAGTAAAGACTACAATGAGCAGTTCTTC.

To note about this clonotype: The junction departs from germline at one end; a sequencing error may be responsible. This rearrangement joins TRBV12-3 or TRBV12-4 to TRBJ2-1, with 7 nucleotides matching TRBD1. The CDR3 sequence is 11 residues long. This CDR3 is CASRKRGPPLF. Written as DNA, the CDR3 is TGTGCCAGCAGAAAAAGGGGGCCCCCCCTCTTC.

This clonotype was picked up many times. The chain carries TRBV27 and TRBJ2-3; tentatively, D is TRBD2 (6 bases). Germline V gives CDR1 MNHEY, CDR2 SMNVEV (reference sequence). The CDR3 sequence is 15 residues long. The V end lost 2 bases, the J end lost 1 base, and 10 bases lay between the germline ends. The CDR3 DNA reads TGTGCCAGCAGTTTAGGAGGGTTGGGCACAGATACGCAGTATTTT. Translated, it gives CASSLGGLGTDTQYF.

This clonotype was observed many times. This sequence joins TRBV30 and TRBJ2-1; TRBD1 is a possible D gene (6 bases). The CDR3 covers 13 residues. V lost 5 bases and J lost 8, with 16 bases in between. Germline CDR1 reads GTSNPN; CDR2 reads SVGIG (reference sequence). In DNA form, the CDR3 reads TGTGCCTGGGAGGCACAGGGTATGCATGAGCAGTTCTTC. Translation gives CAWEAQGMHEQFF.

This clonotype was observed at least ten times. The chain carries TRBV20-1 and TRBJ2-2; tentatively, D is TRBD1 (5 bases). Germline CDR1 and CDR2: DFQATT and SNEGSKA (reference sequence). This CDR3 has 15 residues. The ends were cut back, 0 bases at V and 5 bases at J, with 13 bases in the middle. The DNA of the CDR3 is TGCAGTGCTAGAGATGGCGGCAGGGCGACCGGGGAGCTGTTTTTT. Encoded protein: CSARDGGRATGELFF.

This clonotype was counted many times. V usage is TRBV6-1 and J usage is TRBJ2-7; D perhaps matches TRBD1 (5 bases). CDR3 length equals 13 residues. Germline CDR1 is MNHNS and CDR2 is SASEGT. The V end lost 10 bases, the J end lost 0 bases, and 13 bases lay between the germline ends. CDR3 amino acids: CAKGLENSYEQYF. In nucleotides, the CDR3 is TGTGCCAAGGGGTTGGAGAACTCCTACGAGCAGTACTTC.

This clonotype showed up many times. The V and J genes are TRBV20-1 and TRBJ2-7; TRBD2 matches 8 bases. The CDR3 is 14 residues long. Trimming removed 3 bases from V and 6 bases from J; junction bases left unmatched: 10. Looked up from germline, CDR1 is DFQATT and CDR2 is SNEGSKA (reference sequence). CDR3 in amino acids: CSARSAGDPREQYF. The DNA of the CDR3 is TGCAGTGCTAGGTCAGCGGGAGACCCCCGCGAGCAGTACTTC.

This clonotype was found a few times. The junction and the germline gene differ at one end; a read error may be behind it. The rearrangement links TRBV3-1 to TRBJ2-1; D remains unclear. Per germline, CDR1 LGHDT and CDR2 YNNKEL (reference sequence). This CDR3 region has 14 residues. The CDR3 loop reads CASSEADGFNEQFF. The DNA for the CDR3 is TGCGCCAGCAGTGAAGCTGACGGATTCAATGAGCAGTTCTTC.